This TCR beta chain was recorded in a study of T cells in Graves' hyperthyroidism and ophthalmopathy. Clinical symptoms, serum thyroxine and TRAb, thyroid ultrasound and orbital computed tomography together formed the diagnostic basis. This clonotype turned up a few times. Researchers took RNA transcripts and amplified the TCR beta CDR3 regions from them. RT-PCR in the first round (using the HTBI primer set) targeted the TCR CDR3. Via MiXCR, TCRdb re-called the multiplex PCR reads, giving one row per CDR3 protein. Of about 760,000 distinct CDR3 sequences listed, 35% were seen once; the top ten hold 30% to 40%. Sequences were obtained from blood. The sequence was obtained from a woman aged 40 to 50 with Graves' hyperthyroidism.

The CDR3 sequence: CASSFGQGGSEAFF. The CDR3, as DNA: TGTGCCAGTAGTTTTGGACAGGGCGGGTCTGAAGCTTTCTTT. This sequence joins TRBV19 and TRBJ1-1, with 8 bases fitting TRBD1. The germline gives CDR1 LNHDA, CDR2 SQIVND (reference sequence). The junction had 8 bases not matched to a gene; V was cut back by 5 bases and J by 6 bases. There are 14 residues in the CDR3.